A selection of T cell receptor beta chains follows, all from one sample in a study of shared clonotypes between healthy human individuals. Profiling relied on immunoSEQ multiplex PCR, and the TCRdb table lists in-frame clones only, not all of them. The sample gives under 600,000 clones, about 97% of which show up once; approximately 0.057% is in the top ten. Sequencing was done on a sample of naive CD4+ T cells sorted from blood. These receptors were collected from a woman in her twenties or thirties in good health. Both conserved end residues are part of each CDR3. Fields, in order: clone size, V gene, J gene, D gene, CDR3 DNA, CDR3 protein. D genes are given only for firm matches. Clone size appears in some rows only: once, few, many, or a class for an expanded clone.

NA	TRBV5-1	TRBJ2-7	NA	TGCGCCAGCAGTGGCGGGGATTACTACGAGCAGTACTTC	CASSGGDYYEQYF
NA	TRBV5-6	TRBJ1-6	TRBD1	TGTGCCAGCAGCCTCGGACAGGGACGAAATTCACCCCTCCACTTT	CASSLGQGRNSPLHF
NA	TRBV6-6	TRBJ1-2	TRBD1	TGTGCCAGCAGTTGGGGACAGGGGATTTACTATGGCTACACCTTC	CASSWGQGIYYGYTF
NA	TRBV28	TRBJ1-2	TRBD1	TGTGCCAGCAGACAACACAGGACAGGAAGCCCTTACTATGGCTACACCTTC	CASRQHRTGSPYYGYTF
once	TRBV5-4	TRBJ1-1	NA	TGTGCCAGCAGCCCTAGCAGGGTAGGAACTGAAGCTTTCTTT	CASSPSRVGTEAFF
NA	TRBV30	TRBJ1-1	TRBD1	TGTGCCTGGAGGGGACAGGGGAACACTGAAGCTTTCTTT	CAWRGQGNTEAFF
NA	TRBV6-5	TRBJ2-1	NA	TGTGCCAGCAGTTACTCGAATATCGGGGGGCACAATGAGCAGTTCTTC	CASSYSNIGGHNEQFF
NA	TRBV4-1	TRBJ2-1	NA	TGCGCCAGCAGCCTACGCACCACCTCCTACAATGAGCAGTTCTTC	CASSLRTTSYNEQFF
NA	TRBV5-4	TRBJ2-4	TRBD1	TGTGCCAGCAGCCAAGGACAGGGGGACATTCAGTACTTC	CASSQGQGDIQYF
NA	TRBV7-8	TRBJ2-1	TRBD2	TGTGCCAGCAGCTTAGTTCGGCTAGCGGGAGGGTACAATGAGCAGTTCTTC	CASSLVRLAGGYNEQFF
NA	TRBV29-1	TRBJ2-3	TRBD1	TGCAGCGTTGAAGAATCGGGACAGAATACGCAGTATTTT	CSVEESGQNTQYF
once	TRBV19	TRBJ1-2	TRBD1	TGTGCCAGTAGTATTTGGCAGGGGGACTATGGCTACACCTTC	CASSIWQGDYGYTF
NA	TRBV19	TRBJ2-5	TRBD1	TGTGCCAGTAGTGCCCACCCGGGACAGGGCGGAGAGACCCAGTACTTC	CASSAHPGQGGETQYF
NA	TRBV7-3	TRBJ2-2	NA	TGTGCCAGCAGTTTCACGAGCACCGGGGAGCTGTTTTTT	CASSFTSTGELFF
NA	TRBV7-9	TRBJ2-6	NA	TGTGCCAGCAGTTCCCCCCGGGGGCCTGGGGCCAACGTCCTGACTTTC	CASSSPRGPGANVLTF
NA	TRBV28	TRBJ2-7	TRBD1	TGTGCCAGCAGTTCACCCGGGACAGGGATAGGCGAGCAGTACTTC	CASSSPGTGIGEQYF
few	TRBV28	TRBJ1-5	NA	TGTGCCTCACTCGGGGACAATCAGCCCCAGCATTTT	CASLGDNQPQHF
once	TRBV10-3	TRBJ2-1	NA	TGTGCCATCAGCTACGACGGATACAATGAGCAGTTCTTC	CAISYDGYNEQFF